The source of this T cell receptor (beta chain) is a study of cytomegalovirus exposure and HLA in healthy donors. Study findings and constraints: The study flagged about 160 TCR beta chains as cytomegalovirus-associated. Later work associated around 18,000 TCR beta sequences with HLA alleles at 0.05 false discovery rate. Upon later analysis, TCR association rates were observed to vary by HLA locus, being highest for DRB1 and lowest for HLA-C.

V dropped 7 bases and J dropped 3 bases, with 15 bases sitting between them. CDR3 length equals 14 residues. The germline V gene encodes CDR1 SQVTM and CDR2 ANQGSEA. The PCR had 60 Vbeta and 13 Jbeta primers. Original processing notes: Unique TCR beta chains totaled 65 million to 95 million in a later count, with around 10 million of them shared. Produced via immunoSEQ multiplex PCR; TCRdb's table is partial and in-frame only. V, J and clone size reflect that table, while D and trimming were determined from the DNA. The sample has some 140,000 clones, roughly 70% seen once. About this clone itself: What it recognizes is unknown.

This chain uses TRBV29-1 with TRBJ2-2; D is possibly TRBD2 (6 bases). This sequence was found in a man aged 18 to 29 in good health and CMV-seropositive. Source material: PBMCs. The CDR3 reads CSAPAGTHTGELFF. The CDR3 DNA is TGCAGCGCCCCGGCGGGGACCCACACCGGGGAGCTGTTTTTT.